The 26 T cell receptor beta chains listed next were all sequenced from one sample in a study of cytomegalovirus exposure and HLA in healthy donors. Sequenced by immunoSEQ multiplex PCR; TCRdb stores in-frame clones only, minus some. The sample shows about 260,000 clones, roughly 91% of them seen only once. Sequencing was carried out using PBMCs. Source of these receptors: a woman under 40 in good health and CMV-seronegative.

The V and J genes are TRBV11-2 and TRBJ2-1, with 7 bases fitting TRBD2. There are 17 residues in the CDR3. The ends lost 5 bases at V and 2 bases at J; junction bases unmatched: 12. CDR1 and CDR2 (germline): SGHAT, FQNNGV. CDR3 coding DNA: TGTGCCAGCAGCCCCGGGGCGGGAGAATTGACCTACAATGAGCAGTTCTTC. Its protein is CASSPGAGELTYNEQFF.

The chain links TRBV5-1 to TRBJ2-7; 10 bases are shared with TRBD1. V was clipped by 0 bases and J by 11 bases; unmatched bases: 11. CDR3 length: 15 residues. The germline V gene encodes CDR1 SGHRS and CDR2 YFSETQ. The CDR3 sequence: CASSLEGAGQGHKYF. The CDR3 bases are TGCGCCAGCAGCTTGGAGGGCGCGGGACAGGGGCACAAGTACTTC.

The CDR3 nucleotides read TGTGCCAGCAGTGAGATTGGACTAGCGGGAATCGATGAGCAGTTCTTC. It codes for CASSEIGLAGIDEQFF. The chain links TRBV2 to TRBJ2-1; TRBD2 matches 12 bases. V dropped 3 bases and J dropped 8; count of bases not matched to a gene: 8. Per the germline V gene, CDR1 is SNHLY and CDR2 is FYNNEI. CDR3 length equals 16 residues.

The chain joins TRBV10-3 to TRBJ1-3; D remains unclear. CDR1 and CDR2 (germline): ENHRY, SYGVKD. This CDR3 contains 11 residues. Trimming removed 10 bases from V and 1 base from J, with 5 bases in between. CDR3 residues: CASSSGNTIYF. CDR3 in DNA: TGTGCCAGCTCGTCTGGAAACACCATATATTTT.

V and J are TRBV5-4 and TRBJ2-3; D may be TRBD1 (5 bases). Per the germline V gene, CDR1 is SGHNT and CDR2 is YYREEE (reference sequence). Trimming stripped 2 bases from V and 1 base from J, with 8 bases between. The CDR3 loop spans 14 amino acids. CDR3 sequence: CASSLIQGTDTQYF. For the CDR3, the DNA is TGTGCCAGCAGCTTAATACAGGGCACAGATACGCAGTATTTT.

The chain couples TRBV6-1 to TRBJ2-7, with D perhaps TRBD2 (6 bases). This CDR3 contains 15 residues. CDR1 and CDR2 (germline): MNHNS, SASEGT. Trimming removed 3 bases at V and 6 bases at J, with 18 bases between. CDR3 bases: TGTGCCAGCAGTGAGGTGTTCGGGACTTCCATCGAGCAGTACTTC. Protein product: CASSEVFGTSIEQYF.

This chain connects TRBV28 to TRBJ2-7; D is possibly TRBD2 (6 bases). This CDR3 contains 14 residues. Germline V gene lookup returns CDR1 MDHEN and CDR2 SYDVKM. V shed 2 bases and J shed 4 bases, with 12 bases lying between them. CDR3 bases: TGTGCCAGCAGTTTAGAAGGAGGGCCTTACGAGCAGTACTTC. The encoded protein is CASSLEGGPYEQYF.

The chain has TRBV28 and TRBJ2-7; 9 bases are shared with TRBD2. Germline V gene lookup returns CDR1 MDHEN and CDR2 SYDVKM. V shed 4 bases, J shed 2 bases, and the junction held 6 bases outside the gene matches. This CDR3 spans 15 amino acids. Here the CDR3 DNA reads TGTGCCAGCAGTTCCTCCGGACTAGCGACCTACGAGCAGTACTTC. Translation: CASSSSGLATYEQYF.

The chain recombines TRBV30 with TRBJ1-3, with TRBD1 matching over 7 bases. The CDR3 contains 19 residues. Per germline, CDR1 GTSNPN and CDR2 SVGIG (reference sequence). V shed 3 bases, J shed 5 bases, and the junction held 22 bases outside the gene matches. The CDR3 protein is CAWSRKRELGQKVRNTIYF. DNA of the CDR3: TGTGCCTGGAGCCGGAAAAGGGAGCTGGGACAGAAAGTAAGAAACACCATATATTTT.

Only a few counts were recorded for this clone. The rearrangement joins TRBV6-6 to TRBJ2-7; 9 nucleotides align to TRBD2. The CDR3 runs to 16 residues. Losses at the gene ends were 2 bases for V and 6 bases for J; bases not matched to a gene: 11. Germline V CDR1 and CDR2: MNHNY, SVGAGI (reference sequence). The CDR3 sequence is CASSYLRGSGRVEQYF. The CDR3 nucleotides read TGTGCCAGCAGTTACCTTCGGGGTAGCGGGAGAGTCGAGCAGTACTTC.

The rearrangement links TRBV4-2 to TRBJ2-3; D ambiguous. This CDR3 contains 13 residues. Germline CDR1 LGHNA, CDR2 YNFKEQ. The V end lost 4 bases, the J end lost 2 bases, and 7 bases lay between the germline ends. The CDR3 DNA is TGTGCCAGCAGCCTCAAGAACACAGATACGCAGTATTTT. This translates into CASSLKNTDTQYF.

J is TRBJ1-1 and V is TRBV7-9, with 7 bases that match TRBD1. Germline V gene data show CDR1 as SEHNR and CDR2 as FQNEAQ (reference sequence). Unmatched junction bases numbered 4, after V lost 3 bases and J lost 3 bases. CDR3 size: 14 residues. The CDR3 region is CASSFYRGDTEAFF. The CDR3 nucleotides read TGTGCCAGCAGCTTCTACAGGGGTGACACTGAAGCTTTCTTT.

The J gene is TRBJ2-1, the V gene TRBV25-1; D might be TRBD1 (5 bases). Trimming cost V 5 bases and J 6 bases, with 14 bases left between them. The CDR3 is made up of 14 amino acids. Looked up from germline, CDR1 is MGHDK and CDR2 is SYGVNS. CDR3 DNA: TGTGCCAGCAGTCCCCCAGGGCCTGGCAATGAGCAGTTCTTC. Protein product: CASSPPGPGNEQFF.

The rearrangement joins TRBV5-4 to TRBJ2-1, with TRBD1 matching 11 bases. V trimming: 4 bases; J trimming: 3 bases; junction bases outside the gene matches: 6. Germline V gives CDR1 SGHNT, CDR2 YYREEE (reference sequence). The CDR3 extends over 16 amino acids. As DNA, the CDR3 is TGTGCCAGCAGCCACGGGGACAGGGGGTTCTACAATGAGCAGTTCTTC. Its translation: CASSHGDRGFYNEQFF.

The gene calls are TRBV11-2 and TRBJ2-7, with 9 bases matching TRBD1. This CDR3 contains 14 residues. CDR1 SGHAT and CDR2 FQNNGV come from the germline V gene. V was pared by 0 bases and J by 3 bases, with 0 bases of the junction left unmatched. For the CDR3, the DNA is TGTGCCAGCAGCTTAGAGGGACAGGGCTACGAGCAGTACTTC. This gives the protein CASSLEGQGYEQYF.

The gene calls are TRBV7-2 and TRBJ2-1; unclear D gene. This CDR3 region has 13 residues. Trimming took 3 bases from V and 4 from J, leaving 7 bases between them. CDR1 SGHTA and CDR2 FQGNSA come from the germline V gene. For the CDR3, the DNA is TGTGCCAGCAGCTTCAACCTATACAATGAGCAGTTCTTC. Translation: CASSFNLYNEQFF.

Written as DNA, the CDR3 is TGCGCCAGCAGTCGGAATTCGAGGGGCAGCGGGGAACGGGGAGGTAAAAAGACCCAGTACTTC. Protein: CASSRNSRGSGERGGKKTQYF. The genes are TRBV23-1 and TRBJ2-5; 7 positions match TRBD2. TRBV23-1 is an ORF; its function is uncertain. After removal of 4 bases from V and 6 bases from J, the junction contained 29 bases not matched to a gene. This CDR3 spans 21 amino acids.

This chain links TRBV2 with TRBJ1-2, with a tentative D call TRBD1 (5 bases). The CDR3 covers 15 residues. Germline V lookup: CDR1 SNHLY, CDR2 FYNNEI. V lost 0 bases to trimming and J lost 8 bases, with 16 bases between them. In DNA, the CDR3 is TGTGCCAGCAGTGAAGCTCGGGACCCGGCGACGGGCTACACCTTC. Translating it yields CASSEARDPATGYTF. The complete variable domain, with remaining parts taken from reference TRBV2 and TRBJ1-2, reads EPEVTQTPSHQVTQMGQEVILRCVPISNHLYFYWYRQILGQKVEFLVSFYNNEISEKSEIFDDQFSVERPDGSNFTLKIRSTKLEDSAMYFCASSEARDPATGYTFGSGTRLTVV.

The rearrangement joins TRBV11-3 to TRBJ2-7; TRBD1 agrees at 9 bases. The CDR3 is 15 amino acids. J lost 4 bases, V lost 0 bases, and 4 bases had no gene match. The germline gives CDR1 SGHNT, CDR2 YENEEA. The DNA of the CDR3 is TGTGCCAGCAGCTTAGATGGGACAGGGACATACGAGCAGTACTTC. Amino acid sequence: CASSLDGTGTYEQYF.

The rearrangement uses TRBV28 and TRBJ1-1; TRBD1 matches at 8 bases. This CDR3 has 14 residues. The V and J ends lost 4 bases and 4 bases, in that order; junction bases with no gene match: 5. Germline V gene sequence: CDR1 MDHEN, CDR2 SYDVKM. CDR3 residues: CASSSYRGGTEAFF. The CDR3 coding sequence is TGTGCCAGCAGTTCCTACAGGGGGGGCACTGAAGCTTTCTTT. The entire variable domain, with the rest obtained from reference TRBV28 and TRBJ1-1, is as follows: DVKVTQSSRYLVKRTGEKVFLECVQDMDHENMFWYRQDPGLGLRLIYFSYDVKMKEKGDIPEGYSVSREKKERFSLILESASTNQTSMYLCASSSYRGGTEAFFGQGTRLTVV.

To note about this clone: Other DNA variants within this sample encode the same CDR3. J is TRBJ2-7 and V is TRBV29-1, with 7 bases fitting TRBD1. The length of the CDR3 is 11 residues. J lost 3 bases, V lost 7 bases, and 3 bases had no gene match. The germline V gene has CDR1 SQVTM and CDR2 ANQGSEA. The CDR3 coding sequence is TGCAGCGCTCGACAGGGCTACGAGCAGTACTTC. Translating it yields CSARQGYEQYF.

The chain has TRBV9 and TRBJ2-2, with 9 bases lining up with TRBD2. The ends lost 0 bases at V and 5 bases at J; junction bases unmatched: 11. There are 18 residues in the CDR3. CDR1 and CDR2 from the germline V gene are SGDLS and YYNGEE. CDR3 in amino acids: CASSVGPFAGGPTGELFF. The CDR3 DNA reads TGTGCCAGCAGCGTAGGGCCCTTTGCGGGAGGGCCAACCGGGGAGCTGTTTTTT.

The rearrangement links TRBV7-6 to TRBJ2-1, with 11 nucleotides matching TRBD2. The V and J ends lost 3 bases and 5 bases, in that order; junction bases with no gene match: 9. The CDR3 covers 17 residues. Per germline, CDR1 SGHVS and CDR2 FNYEAQ. CDR3 sequence: CASSFRKLAGEDNEQFF. The CDR3, as DNA: TGTGCCAGCAGCTTTCGAAAACTAGCGGGAGAGGACAATGAGCAGTTCTTC.

The J gene is TRBJ2-7, the V gene TRBV11-2; D remains ambiguous. V lost 1 base, J lost 5 bases, and 6 bases lay in between. There are 12 residues in the CDR3. Germline loops: CDR1 SGHAT, CDR2 FQNNGV. The CDR3 DNA sequence: TGTGCCAGCAGCTTAGTTGCCCACGAGCAGTACTTC. It is translated as CASSLVAHEQYF. Supplemented by reference TRBV11-2 and TRBJ2-7, the full variable domain reads EAGVAQSPRYKIIEKRQSVAFWCNPISGHATLYWYQQILGQGPKLLIQFQNNGVVDDSQLPKDRFSAERLKGVDSTLKIQPAKLEDSAVYLCASSLVAHEQYFGPGTRLTVT.

This rearrangement joins TRBV20-1 to TRBJ2-7, with D uncertain. Trimming cost V 7 bases and J 3 bases, with 7 bases left between them. CDR1 DFQATT and CDR2 SNEGSKA come from the germline V gene (reference sequence). The CDR3 contains 10 residues. This chain's CDR3 is CSDPNYEQYF. The CDR3 DNA reads TGCAGTGACCCGAACTACGAGCAGTACTTC.

The chain uses TRBV4-1 and TRBJ2-5; 9 bases agree with TRBD1. CDR1 and CDR2 (germline): MGHRA, YSYEKL. The CDR3 consists of 16 residues. J was trimmed by 3 bases and V by 6 bases; bases with no gene match: 11. Here the CDR3 DNA reads TGCGCCAGCAGTCACCCGGGACAGGGATCAGAAGAGACCCAGTACTTC. Translated: CASSHPGQGSEETQYF.